These 11 T cell receptor beta chains share one sample of origin, sequenced in a study of blood T cell repertoires in COVID-19. The data were produced by immunoSEQ multiplex PCR, yet TCRdb's version contains in-frame clones alone and is incomplete. The sample has about 480,000 clones, roughly nine tenths seen once. The sample taken for sequencing was PBMCs or T cells enriched from blood (not recorded which). These receptors were taken from a woman in her fifties or sixties who had recovered from COVID-19.

J is TRBJ1-1 and V is TRBV2; possibly TRBD1 for D (6 bases). Trimming removed 7 bases at V and 4 bases at J, with 13 bases between. Per the germline V gene, CDR1 is SNHLY and CDR2 is FYNNEI. CDR3 length equals 13 residues. The CDR3 is CASTTGFVTEAFF. CDR3 DNA: TGTGCCAGCACTACAGGGTTTGTCACTGAAGCTTTCTTT. Together with reference TRBV2 and TRBJ1-1, the CDR3 gives the full variable domain: EPEVTQTPSHQVTQMGQEVILRCVPISNHLYFYWYRQILGQKVEFLVSFYNNEISEKSEIFDDQFSVERPDGSNFTLKIRSTKLEDSAMYFCASTTGFVTEAFFGQGTRLTVV.

The chain links TRBV28 to TRBJ1-5, with 8 bases identical to TRBD1. V lost 6 bases to trimming and J lost 3 bases; unmatched junction nucleotides: 7. Germline CDR1 and CDR2: MDHEN and SYDVKM. The CDR3 totals 15 residues. CDR3 protein: CASRVPGGDNQPQHF. Here the CDR3 DNA reads TGTGCCAGCAGAGTCCCAGGGGGCGACAATCAGCCCCAGCATTTT.

The rearrangement uses TRBV3-1 (or the pseudogene TRBV3-2) and TRBJ2-1, with 9 bases identical to TRBD2. The ends lost 4 bases at V and 6 bases at J; junction bases unmatched: 4. CDR3 length equals 14 residues. The germline V gene encodes CDR1 LGHDT and CDR2 YNNKEL (reference sequence). CDR3 region: CASSPRGGVNEQFF. Written as DNA, the CDR3 is TGTGCCAGCAGCCCCCGCGGGGGGGTCAATGAGCAGTTCTTC.

Note on this clone: An end of the junction does not agree with germline; a read error may underlie this. This chain uses TRBV7-9 with TRBJ2-7; D might be TRBD2 (5 bases). This CDR3 has 11 amino acids. Germline values: CDR1 SEHNR, CDR2 FQNEAQ (reference sequence). The CDR3 DNA reads TGTGCCAGCAGCTTGGTCTTAGGACTCCACTTC. It specifies CASSLVLGLHF. Full variable domain (outside the CDR3, taken from reference TRBV7-9 and TRBJ2-7): DTGVSQNPRHKITKRGQNVTFRCDPISEHNRLYWYRQTLGQGPEFLTYFQNEAQLEKSRLLSDRFSAERPKGSFSTLEIQRTEQGDSAMYLCASSLVLGLHFGPGTRLTVT.

The J gene is TRBJ1-4, the V gene TRBV4-1; D is ambiguous. The CDR3 loop spans 15 amino acids. Deletions cut 0 bases from V and 1 base from J, with 6 bases between. Per germline, CDR1 MGHRA and CDR2 YSYEKL. CDR3 loop: CASSQEMRTNEKLFF. The DNA of the CDR3 is TGCGCCAGCAGCCAAGAAATGAGAACTAATGAAAAACTGTTTTTT.

To note about this clone: Germline and junction disagree at one end, which may indicate a read error. The sample contains more than one DNA sequence encoding this CDR3. The rearrangement links TRBV12-3 or TRBV12-4 to TRBJ1-2, with a weak D call TRBD1 (6 bases). The length of the CDR3 is 13 residues. The CDR3 DNA follows: TGTGCCAGCAGCTTAGGACAGAACTATGGCTACACCTTC. Amino acid sequence: CASSLGQNYGYTF.

V usage is TRBV15 and J usage is TRBJ1-4; D may be TRBD1 (6 bases). This CDR3 is 14 amino acids long. Trimming cost V 5 bases and J 7 bases, with 14 bases left between them. Germline V gene lookup returns CDR1 LNHNV and CDR2 YYDKDF (reference sequence). CDR3 DNA sequence: TGTGCCACCAGCCACAGGGTGTGGGGTGAAAAACTGTTTTTT. Protein sequence: CATSHRVWGEKLFF.

The chain employs TRBV4-1 and TRBJ1-2, with 12 nucleotides matching TRBD1. CDR3 length equals 16 residues. Germline V gene lookup returns CDR1 MGHRA and CDR2 YSYEKL. Losses at the gene ends were 4 bases for V and 4 bases for J; bases not matched to a gene: 7. The CDR3 nucleotides are TGCGCCAGCAGCCGTGTCCCGGGACAGGGGGCCTATGGCTACACCTTC. It encodes CASSRVPGQGAYGYTF.

This sequence joins TRBV2 and TRBJ1-1, with D perhaps matching TRBD1 (5 bases). Germline CDR1 and CDR2: SNHLY and FYNNEI. This CDR3 is built from 13 residues. V was pared by 3 bases and J by 5 bases, with 10 bases between. Here the CDR3 DNA reads TGTGCCAGCAGTGATGGGGGGAAGACTGAAGCTTTCTTT. This codes for CASSDGGKTEAFF.

The J gene is TRBJ1-5, the V gene TRBV10-2; D is undetermined. CDR1 is WSHSY and CDR2 is SAAADI in the germline V gene. CDR3 length equals 15 residues. V lost 4 bases to trimming and J lost 1 base, with 11 bases between them. This CDR3 reads CASSVSGPSNQPQHF. The CDR3, as DNA: TGCGCCAGCAGTGTTTCAGGCCCGAGCAATCAGCCCCAGCATTTT.

The sample holds a few counts of this clone. J is TRBJ1-2 and V is TRBV28; 9 bases line up with TRBD1. In germline, CDR1 is MDHEN, CDR2 SYDVKM. The V and J ends lost 6 bases and 4 bases, in that order; junction bases with no gene match: 12. This CDR3 has 16 residues. As DNA, the CDR3 is TGTGCCAGCAGACCAAATCGACAGGGGGGCAGCTATGGCTACACCTTC. It encodes CASRPNRQGGSYGYTF.